This T cell receptor beta chain was captured in a study of T cells after yellow fever vaccination. Study background: The authors prepared low-cell-number fractions using SMART-Seq v4 Ultra Low Input.

TCRdb reprocessed the 5' RACE reads via MiXCR and lists one record per CDR3 protein. Of some 670,000 distinct CDR3 sequences in the sample, roughly 12% were seen once. Whole-study results and caveats: Primary-vaccination clones mostly resurfaced post-booster (roughly 97% CD4, around 88% CD8).

Trimming cost V 5 bases and J 6 bases, with 17 bases left between them. Germline V CDR1 and CDR2: SGHVS, FQNEAQ. The CDR3 has 15 residues. The table lists this clonotype with many counts. Its target is not known. The TCR originated in a man younger than 40 who received the YFV17D yellow fever vaccine. This sequence joins TRBV7-8 and TRBJ2-1; D gene ambiguous. Material: PBMCs, obtained on the day of the yellow fever booster vaccination. The CDR3 reads CASSPQIVLGNEQFF. In DNA form, the CDR3 reads TGTGCCAGCAGCCCGCAAATTGTTCTAGGCAATGAGCAGTTCTTC.